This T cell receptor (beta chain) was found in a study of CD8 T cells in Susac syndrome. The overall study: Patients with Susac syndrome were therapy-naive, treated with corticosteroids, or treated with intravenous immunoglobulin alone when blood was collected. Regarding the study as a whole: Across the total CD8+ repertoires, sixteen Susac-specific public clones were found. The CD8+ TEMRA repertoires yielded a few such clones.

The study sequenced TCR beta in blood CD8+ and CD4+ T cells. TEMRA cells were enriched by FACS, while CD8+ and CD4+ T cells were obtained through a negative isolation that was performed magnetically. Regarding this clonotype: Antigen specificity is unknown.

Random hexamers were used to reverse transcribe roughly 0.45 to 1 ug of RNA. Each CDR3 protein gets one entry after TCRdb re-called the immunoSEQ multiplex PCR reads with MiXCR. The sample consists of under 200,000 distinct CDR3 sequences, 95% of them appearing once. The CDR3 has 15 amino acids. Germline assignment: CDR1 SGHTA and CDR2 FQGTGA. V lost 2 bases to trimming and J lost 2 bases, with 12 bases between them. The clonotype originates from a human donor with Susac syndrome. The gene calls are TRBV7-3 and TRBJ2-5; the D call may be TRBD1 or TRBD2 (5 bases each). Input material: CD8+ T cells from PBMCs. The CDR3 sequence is CASSLGGSVQETQYF. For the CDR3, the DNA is TGTGCCAGCAGCTTAGGGGGTAGCGTTCAAGAGACCCAGTACTTC.